These 7 T cell receptor beta chains were sequenced from one sample in a study of blood T cell repertoires in COVID-19. The assay was immunoSEQ multiplex PCR, and TCRdb's table has in-frame clones only and misses some. The sample lists about 300,000 clones; 88% were seen once. Sequenced: peripheral blood. All receptors derive from a woman aged 30 to 39 who had recovered from COVID-19.

CDR3: CASSLQGALSMNTEAFF. The CDR3 DNA reads as TGTGCCAGCAGCCTACAGGGGGCACTCTCCATGAACACTGAAGCTTTCTTT. The chain joins TRBV7-8 to TRBJ1-1; TRBD1 matches at 9 bases. The CDR3 is 17 amino acids. Germline values: CDR1 SGHVS, CDR2 FQNEAQ. Trimming at V came to 5 bases and at J to 0 bases, leaving 10 bases not matched to a gene.

The V call is TRBV29-1, the J call TRBJ2-7, with D tentatively TRBD1 (6 bases). CDR3 length equals 15 residues. Germline V lookup: CDR1 SQVTM, CDR2 ANQGSEA. V was cut by 3 bases and J by 2 bases, with 17 bases left in between. CDR3 bases: TGCAGCGTTGAGATACAGGGCGCTAGACCCTACGAGCAGTACTTC. It specifies CSVEIQGARPYEQYF.

The chain has TRBV6-5 and TRBJ1-3; TRBD1 is a possible D gene (5 bases). Germline V gives CDR1 MNHEY, CDR2 SVGAGI. Trimming shortened V by 5 bases and J by 2 bases, and 10 bases separated the two germline ends. The CDR3 length is 14 residues. CDR3 protein: CASSTRVPGNTIYF. The CDR3, as DNA: TGTGCCAGCAGTACCAGGGTCCCTGGAAACACCATATATTTT.

A remark on this clone: Relative to the germline gene, one junction end is altered; a read error may explain this. The chain couples TRBV4-1 to TRBJ1-4; TRBD1 is a possible D gene (5 bases). Germline CDR1 and CDR2: MGHRA and YSYEKL. The CDR3 is 16 residues long. The CDR3 region is CASSQDGAGKNGKLFF. CDR3 bases: TGCGCCAGCAGCCAAGATGGGGCGGGGAAGAATGGAAAACTGTTTTTT.

The CDR3 spells CASSPGAGGTYNEQFF. The CDR3 DNA is TGTGCCAGCAGTCCCGGCGCGGGGGGCACCTACAATGAGCAGTTCTTC. The chain uses TRBV3-1 (or the pseudogene TRBV3-2) and TRBJ2-1, with 8 bases identical to TRBD2. The germline gives CDR1 LGHDT, CDR2 YNNKEL (reference sequence). V trimming: 6 bases; J trimming: 2 bases; junction bases outside the gene matches: 9. The CDR3 has 16 amino acids.

This chain links TRBV12-3 or TRBV12-4 with TRBJ2-7, with TRBD2 as a possible D gene (5 bases). This CDR3 is 13 amino acids long. The V gene lost 1 base and the J gene lost 3 bases, with 7 bases spanning the gap. CDR3 protein: CASSLDGNYEQYF. The CDR3 region has the DNA TGTGCCAGCAGTTTAGACGGGAACTACGAGCAGTACTTC.

This rearrangement joins TRBV6-5 to TRBJ2-3, with unresolved D. The CDR3 is 14 residues long. Per germline, CDR1 MNHEY and CDR2 SVGAGI. V was pared by 6 bases and J by 4 bases, with 14 bases between. This CDR3 reads CASSPESRADTQYF. The CDR3, as DNA: TGTGCCAGCAGCCCGGAAAGTCGGGCAGATACGCAGTATTTT.